Listed below are T cell receptor beta chains from one sample, sequenced in a study of blood T cell repertoires in COVID-19. Generated by immunoSEQ multiplex PCR, the TCRdb table keeps only in-frame clones and is missing some. This sample has under 200,000 clones, with approximately 80% found just once. The material sequenced was peripheral blood. The receptors were gathered from a woman aged 60-75 years with acute or convalescent COVID-19. CDR3s include the opening cysteine and the closing phenylalanine or tryptophan. A D gene is named only where the DNA matches it firmly. Clone size appears in some rows only: once, few, many, or a class for an expanded clone.

v_call: TRBV19; d_call: NA; clone_size: NA; j_call: TRBJ2-1; cdr3_nt: TGTGCCAGTAGTATTAGCGGAGTCACCTACAATGAGCAGTTCTTC; cdr3_aa: CASSISGVTYNEQFF
v_call: TRBV28; d_call: TRBD2; clone_size: NA; j_call: TRBJ2-2; cdr3_nt: TGTGCCAGCACCCGGGGGGGAAACGGGGAGCTGTTTTTT; cdr3_aa: CASTRGGNGELFF
v_call: TRBV5-1; d_call: TRBD2; clone_size: once; j_call: TRBJ2-3; cdr3_nt: TGCGCCAGCACGTATCGAGCGGGGGAAAGCACAGATACGCAGTATTTT; cdr3_aa: CASTYRAGESTDTQYF
v_call: TRBV11-2; d_call: TRBD1; clone_size: NA; j_call: TRBJ1-2; cdr3_nt: TGTGCCAGCAGCTTAGGCCCTGGGACAGGGGTCTATGGCTACACCTTC; cdr3_aa: CASSLGPGTGVYGYTF
v_call: TRBV5-6; d_call: TRBD1; clone_size: NA; j_call: TRBJ1-1; cdr3_nt: TGTGCCAGCAGGGGACAGAAGAACACTGAAGCTTTCTTT; cdr3_aa: CASRGQKNTEAFF
v_call: TRBV12-3/TRBV12-4; d_call: NA; clone_size: NA; j_call: TRBJ1-1; cdr3_nt: TGTGCCAGCAGTTGGGGGGTCAACACTGAAGCTTTCTTT; cdr3_aa: CASSWGVNTEAFF
v_call: TRBV14; d_call: TRBD2; clone_size: NA; j_call: TRBJ2-5; cdr3_nt: TGTGCCAGCAGCTTCCTCGGGACTAGCGACCAAGAGACCCAGTACTTC; cdr3_aa: CASSFLGTSDQETQYF
v_call: TRBV5-8; d_call: NA; clone_size: NA; j_call: TRBJ2-7; cdr3_nt: TGTGCCAGCAGCTTGGAGTTCCAGCGAAACTACGAGCAGTACTTC; cdr3_aa: CASSLEFQRNYEQYF
v_call: TRBV5-1; d_call: NA; clone_size: NA; j_call: TRBJ1-3; cdr3_nt: TGCGCCAGCAGCTCAGGGGCTTTTGGAAACACCATATATTTT; cdr3_aa: CASSSGAFGNTIYF
v_call: TRBV6-5; d_call: TRBD2; clone_size: NA; j_call: TRBJ2-7; cdr3_nt: TGTGCCAGCATGGGGCGGGGGGGAGGAACCTACGAGCAGTACTTC; cdr3_aa: CASMGRGGGTYEQYF
v_call: TRBV6-1; d_call: NA; clone_size: NA; j_call: TRBJ1-1; cdr3_nt: TGTGCCAGCAGTGTAAGGCCAGGGTTGGTCAACACTGAAGCTTTCTTT; cdr3_aa: CASSVRPGLVNTEAFF
v_call: TRBV7-3; d_call: NA; clone_size: NA; j_call: TRBJ1-1; cdr3_nt: TGTGCCAGCAGCGCGACAGACAGAAACACTGAAGCTTTCTTT; cdr3_aa: CASSATDRNTEAFF
v_call: TRBV5-1; d_call: NA; clone_size: NA; j_call: TRBJ2-1; cdr3_nt: TGCGCCAGCAGCTTGGTGTCCACAGGGAACAATGAGCAGTTCTTC; cdr3_aa: CASSLVSTGNNEQFF
v_call: TRBV28; d_call: TRBD1; clone_size: NA; j_call: TRBJ2-6; cdr3_nt: TGTGCCAGCAGTTTAAGGCAGGGGGCTGGGGCCAACGTCCTGACTTTC; cdr3_aa: CASSLRQGAGANVLTF
v_call: TRBV4-2; d_call: TRBD2; clone_size: medium-sized; j_call: TRBJ2-7; cdr3_nt: TGTGCCAGCAGCCAGGGGGGGTACGAGCAGTACTTC; cdr3_aa: CASSQGGYEQYF
v_call: TRBV5-6; d_call: NA; clone_size: NA; j_call: TRBJ2-1; cdr3_nt: TGTGCCAGCAGCTTTCAGGGGCCCCCGAGCTCCTACAATGAGCAGTTCTTC; cdr3_aa: CASSFQGPPSSYNEQFF
v_call: TRBV28; d_call: NA; clone_size: NA; j_call: TRBJ1-2; cdr3_nt: TGTGCCAGCACCCACCGGGGGTTTGAGTACTATGGCTACACCTTC; cdr3_aa: CASTHRGFEYYGYTF
v_call: TRBV7-9; d_call: NA; clone_size: NA; j_call: TRBJ2-5; cdr3_nt: TGTGCCAGCAGCCCAAGGGACTCCAAAGAGACCCAGTACTTC; cdr3_aa: CASSPRDSKETQYF
v_call: TRBV2; d_call: TRBD1; clone_size: NA; j_call: TRBJ1-2; cdr3_nt: TGTGCCAGCAAGGACAGGGGCGTCTATGGCTACACCTTC; cdr3_aa: CASKDRGVYGYTF
v_call: TRBV25-1; d_call: TRBD1; clone_size: few; j_call: TRBJ1-4; cdr3_nt: TGTGCCAGCAGTGCCCCCGGGACAGGTCATGAAAAACTGTTTTTT; cdr3_aa: CASSAPGTGHEKLFF
v_call: TRBV6-2/TRBV6-3; d_call: NA; clone_size: NA; j_call: TRBJ1-2; cdr3_nt: TGTGCCAGCAGCCCTTCCGCAGGGAAGGGCACCTTC; cdr3_aa: CASSPSAGKGTF
v_call: TRBV4-1; d_call: TRBD2; clone_size: NA; j_call: TRBJ2-5; cdr3_nt: TGCGCCAGCAGCCAAGCCACCGGGACTAGCGGGGCGGAGACCCAGTACTTC; cdr3_aa: CASSQATGTSGAETQYF
v_call: TRBV9; d_call: TRBD1; clone_size: NA; j_call: TRBJ1-2; cdr3_nt: TGTGCCAGCAGCGCGGACAGGGGGGGCTTTTATGGCTACACCTTC; cdr3_aa: CASSADRGGFYGYTF
v_call: TRBV2; d_call: NA; clone_size: NA; j_call: TRBJ2-3; cdr3_nt: TGTGCCAGCAAAGCGGGCCTACCTTACCGAGATACGCAGTATTTT; cdr3_aa: CASKAGLPYRDTQYF
v_call: TRBV2; d_call: NA; clone_size: NA; j_call: TRBJ2-5; cdr3_nt: TGTGCCATTCTTCGACAGAATCAAGAGACCCAGTACTTC; cdr3_aa: CAILRQNQETQYF
v_call: TRBV4-3; d_call: NA; clone_size: NA; j_call: TRBJ2-4; cdr3_nt: TGCGCCAGCAGCCAAGGTGTTCAAGCCAAAAACATTCAGTACTTC; cdr3_aa: CASSQGVQAKNIQYF
v_call: TRBV12-3/TRBV12-4; d_call: NA; clone_size: NA; j_call: TRBJ2-7; cdr3_nt: TGTGCCAGCAGTTTCCAGGGGCTTTACGAGCAGTACTTC; cdr3_aa: CASSFQGLYEQYF
v_call: TRBV6-6; d_call: NA; clone_size: NA; j_call: TRBJ1-1; cdr3_nt: TGTGCCAGCAGGAGAGAGCTTAACACTGAAGCTTTCTTT; cdr3_aa: CASRRELNTEAFF
v_call: TRBV19; d_call: NA; clone_size: NA; j_call: TRBJ2-1; cdr3_nt: TGTGCCAGTAGTATAGCATTCTCGGGGTACAATGAGCAGTTCTTC; cdr3_aa: CASSIAFSGYNEQFF
v_call: TRBV2; d_call: NA; clone_size: NA; j_call: TRBJ1-1; cdr3_nt: TGTGCCAGCACAGGGATGAACACTGAAGCTTTCTTT; cdr3_aa: CASTGMNTEAFF
v_call: TRBV14; d_call: NA; clone_size: NA; j_call: TRBJ1-1; cdr3_nt: TGTGCCAGCAGCCAAGAGCTTACACTGAACACTGAAGCTTTCTTT; cdr3_aa: CASSQELTLNTEAFF
v_call: TRBV27; d_call: TRBD1; clone_size: NA; j_call: TRBJ2-2; cdr3_nt: TGTGCCAGCAGTTCCCGGGACAGGGCTACCGGGGAGCTGTTTTTT; cdr3_aa: CASSSRDRATGELFF
v_call: TRBV5-1; d_call: NA; clone_size: NA; j_call: TRBJ2-5; cdr3_nt: TGCGCCAGCAGCTTGTCCACTAGTAATACGGAGACCCAGTACTTC; cdr3_aa: CASSLSTSNTETQYF
v_call: TRBV20-1; d_call: TRBD1; clone_size: once; j_call: TRBJ1-4; cdr3_nt: TGCAGTGCTAGTACCCCCGACAGGGGGGCGGAAAAACTGTTTTTT; cdr3_aa: CSASTPDRGAEKLFF
v_call: TRBV4-3; d_call: TRBD2; clone_size: NA; j_call: TRBJ2-1; cdr3_nt: TGCGCCAGCAGCCAAGCGGGCGGGGGGAGGAATGAGCAGTTCTTC; cdr3_aa: CASSQAGGGRNEQFF
v_call: TRBV5-1; d_call: TRBD1; clone_size: NA; j_call: TRBJ1-2; cdr3_nt: TGCGCCAGCAGCGCCTGGGGACAGACTAACTATGGCTACACCTTC; cdr3_aa: CASSAWGQTNYGYTF
v_call: TRBV13; d_call: NA; clone_size: NA; j_call: TRBJ2-7; cdr3_nt: TGTGCCAGCAGCTTAGGAAGCGTCTACGAGCAGTACTTC; cdr3_aa: CASSLGSVYEQYF
v_call: TRBV3-1/TRBV3-2; d_call: NA; clone_size: NA; j_call: TRBJ2-2; cdr3_nt: TGTGCCAGCAGCCCCAGGGGAGACACCGGGGAGCTGTTTTTT; cdr3_aa: CASSPRGDTGELFF
v_call: TRBV11-2; d_call: NA; clone_size: NA; j_call: TRBJ1-3; cdr3_nt: TGTGCCAGCAGAGGTCCGGGACATGCGTTAAAAACCGGAAACACCATATATTTT; cdr3_aa: CASRGPGHALKTGNTIYF
v_call: TRBV19; d_call: NA; clone_size: NA; j_call: TRBJ2-3; cdr3_nt: TGTGCCAGTAGTATGCTAATCAGCACAGATACGCAGTATTTT; cdr3_aa: CASSMLISTDTQYF
v_call: TRBV7-2; d_call: TRBD1; clone_size: NA; j_call: TRBJ2-3; cdr3_nt: TGTGCCAGCAGCCCATTACAGGGGGCAGTAACAGATACGCAGTATTTT; cdr3_aa: CASSPLQGAVTDTQYF
v_call: TRBV23-1; d_call: NA; clone_size: NA; j_call: TRBJ2-2; cdr3_nt: TGCGCCAGCGGGCCCCTCTACTACACCGGGGAGCTGTTTTTT; cdr3_aa: CASGPLYYTGELFF
v_call: TRBV5-1; d_call: TRBD1; clone_size: NA; j_call: TRBJ2-3; cdr3_nt: TGCGCCAGCAGCTCCACAGGGGGCTGGTATTTT; cdr3_aa: CASSSTGGWYF
v_call: TRBV6-5; d_call: TRBD1; clone_size: NA; j_call: TRBJ2-2; cdr3_nt: TGTGCCAGCAGTTCTACAGGGGGAACCGGGGAGCTGTTTTTT; cdr3_aa: CASSSTGGTGELFF
v_call: TRBV5-4; d_call: TRBD1; clone_size: NA; j_call: TRBJ1-2; cdr3_nt: TGTGCCAGCAGCCGGGGACAGGGGGCGAATGGCTACACCTTC; cdr3_aa: CASSRGQGANGYTF